These T cell receptor beta chains were read from a single sample in a study of blood T cell repertoires in COVID-19. Clones were read by immunoSEQ multiplex PCR, and TCRdb kept only the in-frame ones, dropping some. The data show 100,000 or so clones, around 87% seen once. The sequenced sample was peripheral blood. All receptors come from a woman aged 25 to 45 with acute or convalescent COVID-19. The CDR3 runs from the conserved cysteine through the conserved F or W. A D gene is named only where the DNA matches it firmly.

J gene: TRBJ2-4; D gene: -; V gene: TRBV4-1; CDR3 protein: CASSQLPGTKNIQYF
J gene: TRBJ1-5; D gene: -; V gene: TRBV9; CDR3 protein: CASSVGTASNQPQHF
J gene: TRBJ1-2; D gene: -; V gene: TRBV28; CDR3 protein: CASSLPAGSDGYTF
J gene: TRBJ1-2; D gene: -; V gene: TRBV5-6; CDR3 protein: CASSLNGGSDYGYTF
J gene: TRBJ2-3; D gene: -; V gene: TRBV15; CDR3 protein: CATSSPAGHGTDTQYF
J gene: TRBJ2-2; D gene: TRBD1; V gene: TRBV6-4; CDR3 protein: CASRPQGANTGELFF
J gene: TRBJ1-1; D gene: -; V gene: TRBV6-5; CDR3 protein: CASSYSITGGTEAFF
J gene: TRBJ1-2; D gene: TRBD1; V gene: TRBV27; CDR3 protein: CASSSRQGDYGYTF
J gene: TRBJ2-7; D gene: -; V gene: TRBV7-9; CDR3 protein: CASSKDRYYEQYF
J gene: TRBJ2-3; D gene: -; V gene: TRBV30; CDR3 protein: CAWNGFTDTQYF
J gene: TRBJ1-2; D gene: TRBD1; V gene: TRBV28; CDR3 protein: CASSSNRGQVANYGYTF
J gene: TRBJ2-3; D gene: TRBD2; V gene: TRBV19; CDR3 protein: CASSWLAGGPRDTQYF
J gene: TRBJ2-7; D gene: -; V gene: TRBV10-3; CDR3 protein: CAISERGYEQYF
J gene: TRBJ2-2; D gene: -; V gene: TRBV5-1; CDR3 protein: CASSLVRADPSNTGELFF
J gene: TRBJ2-1; D gene: TRBD2; V gene: TRBV10-2; CDR3 protein: CASSELWTSGVNEQFF
J gene: TRBJ1-6; D gene: -; V gene: TRBV9; CDR3 protein: CASSARTEFSPLHF
J gene: TRBJ1-4; D gene: -; V gene: TRBV7-5; CDR3 protein: CVRSQACEKLFF
J gene: TRBJ2-3; D gene: -; V gene: TRBV5-1; CDR3 protein: CASSLFFGTPDRGTQYF
J gene: TRBJ1-1; D gene: -; V gene: TRBV7-9; CDR3 protein: CASSLNLAGSEAFF
J gene: TRBJ2-1; D gene: TRBD1; V gene: TRBV15; CDR3 protein: CATSRDRVGNEQFF
J gene: TRBJ2-7; D gene: TRBD2; V gene: TRBV30; CDR3 protein: CAWSSRSGGAYEQYF
J gene: TRBJ1-1; D gene: TRBD1; V gene: TRBV9; CDR3 protein: CASSAGDRGNTEAFF
J gene: TRBJ1-5; D gene: TRBD1; V gene: TRBV2; CDR3 protein: CASGGQGAQPQHF
J gene: TRBJ2-1; D gene: TRBD1; V gene: TRBV28; CDR3 protein: CASNSRQGLSYNEQFF